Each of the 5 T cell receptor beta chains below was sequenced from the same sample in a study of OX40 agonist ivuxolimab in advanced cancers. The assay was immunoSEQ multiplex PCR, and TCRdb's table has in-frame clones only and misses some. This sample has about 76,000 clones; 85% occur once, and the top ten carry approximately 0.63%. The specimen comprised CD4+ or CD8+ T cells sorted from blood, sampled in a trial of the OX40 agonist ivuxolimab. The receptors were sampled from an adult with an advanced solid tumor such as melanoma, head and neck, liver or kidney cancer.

CDR3: CASIRRNFEAFF. CDR3 coding DNA: TGTGCCAGCATACGGCGGAACTTTGAAGCTTTCTTT. The rearrangement links TRBV2 to TRBJ1-1; D uncertain. The CDR3 runs to 12 residues. Trimming left V 7 bases short and J 7 bases short, with 13 bases between. In germline, CDR1 is SNHLY, CDR2 FYNNEI. The full variable domain, its missing parts supplied by reference TRBV2 and TRBJ1-1, is EPEVTQTPSHQVTQMGQEVILRCVPISNHLYFYWYRQILGQKVEFLVSFYNNEISEKSEIFDDQFSVERPDGSNFTLKIRSTKLEDSAMYFCASIRRNFEAFFGQGTRLTVV.

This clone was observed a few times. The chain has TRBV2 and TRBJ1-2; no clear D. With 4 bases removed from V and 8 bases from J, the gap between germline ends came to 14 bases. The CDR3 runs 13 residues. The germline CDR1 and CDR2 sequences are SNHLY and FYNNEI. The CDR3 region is CASSGARSNGYTF. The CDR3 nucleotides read TGTGCCAGCAGTGGTGCCAGGTCTAACGGCTACACCTTC.

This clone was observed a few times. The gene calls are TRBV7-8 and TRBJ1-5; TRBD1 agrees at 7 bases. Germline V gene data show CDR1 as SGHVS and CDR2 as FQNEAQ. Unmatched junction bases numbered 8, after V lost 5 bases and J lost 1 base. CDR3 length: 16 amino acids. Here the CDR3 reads CASSTRDSGSNQPQHF. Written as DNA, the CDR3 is TGTGCCAGCAGCACCCGGGACAGCGGGAGCAATCAGCCCCAGCATTTT.

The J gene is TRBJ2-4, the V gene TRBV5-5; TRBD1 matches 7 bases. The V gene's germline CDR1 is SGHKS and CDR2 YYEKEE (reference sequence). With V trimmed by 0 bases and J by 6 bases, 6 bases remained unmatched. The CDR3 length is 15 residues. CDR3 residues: CASSLGQGIGNIQYF. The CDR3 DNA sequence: TGTGCCAGCAGCTTGGGACAGGGAATAGGAAACATTCAGTACTTC.

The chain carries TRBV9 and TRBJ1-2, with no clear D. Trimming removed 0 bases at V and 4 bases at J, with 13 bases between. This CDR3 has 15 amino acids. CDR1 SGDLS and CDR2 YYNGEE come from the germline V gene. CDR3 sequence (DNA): TGTGCCAGCAGCGTAGATTCTAGTAGCCTCTATGGCTACACCTTC. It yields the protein CASSVDSSSLYGYTF.